This T cell receptor beta chain was obtained from a study of cytomegalovirus exposure and HLA in healthy donors. Study background: Early released data comprised some 91 million unique TCRs from HLA-typed donors. Findings and caveats of the study: TCR beta chains numbering roughly 150 were designated cytomegalovirus-associated. In a later analysis, TCR association rates varied by HLA locus: DRB1 most, HLA-C fewest.

A remark on this clone: What it binds is unknown.

CDR1 is MRHNA, CDR2 SNTAGT, per germline. Trimming took 0 bases from V and 0 from J, leaving 7 bases between them. This CDR3 is built from 15 residues. PCR amplification relied on 60 Vbeta primers (plus 13 Jbeta primers). Clones were read by immunoSEQ multiplex PCR, and TCRdb kept only the in-frame ones, dropping some. The sample has fewer than 250,000 clones, 70% to 90% seen once. The chain links TRBV6-4 to TRBJ2-3; TRBD2 might be the D (6 bases). The sample was PBMCs. The receptor was isolated from a woman aged 18-29 years in good health and CMV-seronegative. CDR3 loop: CASSDSEGSTDTQYF. CDR3 bases: TGTGCCAGCAGTGACTCGGAGGGAAGCACAGATACGCAGTATTTT.